The 18 T cell receptor beta chains reported below all come from one sample, sequenced in a study of blood T cell repertoires in COVID-19. Repertoires were generated with immunoSEQ multiplex PCR, while TCRdb's copy carries only in-frame clones and drops some. The sample contains approximately 300,000 clones, around 86% of which appear only once. Material: PBMCs or T cells enriched from blood (not recorded which). Receptors originate from a woman under 30 who had recovered from COVID-19.

The CDR3 coding sequence is TGTGCCAGTACCGACACTTCAGGGGGCTGGGGTGGCTACACCTTC. Its translation is CASTDTSGGWGGYTF. This chain joins TRBV28 and TRBJ1-2; TRBD1 agrees at 8 bases. Trimming took 9 bases from V and 7 from J; bases not matched to a gene: 16. Germline lookup yields CDR1 MDHEN and CDR2 SYDVKM. The length of the CDR3 is 15 residues.

The genes are TRBV27 and TRBJ2-6, with unresolved D. The V and J ends lost 5 bases and 1 base respectively, with 3 bases between them. CDR3 length equals 13 residues. Looked up from germline, CDR1 is MNHEY and CDR2 is SMNVEV (reference sequence). Written as DNA, the CDR3 is TGTGCCAGCAGTCCTTCTGGGGCCAACGTCCTGACTTTC. Translation gives CASSPSGANVLTF.

The J gene is TRBJ1-2, the V gene TRBV12-5, with D perhaps TRBD1 (5 bases). Per the germline V gene, CDR1 is LGHNT and CDR2 is FRNRAP. V lost 0 bases and J lost 1, with 12 bases in between. This CDR3 comprises 16 residues. The CDR3 coding sequence is TGTGCTAGTGGTTTGGTACTTGGACAAATTAACTATGGCTACACCTTC. This translates into CASGLVLGQINYGYTF.

The J gene is TRBJ1-1, the V gene TRBV28; D possibly corresponds to TRBD1 (6 bases). V was shortened by 7 bases and J by 7 bases, with 13 bases between the two germline ends. Germline V gene data show CDR1 as MDHEN and CDR2 as SYDVKM. The CDR3 sequence is 12 residues long. The chain's CDR3 is CASNSQGLEAFF. For the CDR3, the DNA is TGTGCCAGCAATTCGCAGGGGCTTGAAGCTTTCTTT. Using reference TRBV28 and TRBJ1-1 for the parts outside the CDR3, the full variable domain is DVKVTQSSRYLVKRTGEKVFLECVQDMDHENMFWYRQDPGLGLRLIYFSYDVKMKEKGDIPEGYSVSREKKERFSLILESASTNQTSMYLCASNSQGLEAFFGQGTRLTVV.

This clone came up a few times. The gene calls are TRBV5-1 and TRBJ2-1; D is possibly TRBD2 (6 bases). Germline values: CDR1 SGHRS, CDR2 YFSETQ. Trimming shortened V by 4 bases and J by 0 bases, and 11 bases separated the two germline ends. CDR3 size: 15 residues. The CDR3 bases are TGCGCCAGCAGCGTGACTAGAAGCTCCTACAATGAGCAGTTCTTC. It is translated as CASSVTRSSYNEQFF.

The chain employs TRBV6-5 and TRBJ1-4, with 11 bases identical to TRBD1. V lost 2 bases, J lost 8 bases, and 4 bases stayed unmatched. The V gene's germline CDR1 is MNHEY and CDR2 SVGAGI. The CDR3 totals 15 residues. The chain's CDR3 is CASSYMDRGREKLFF. Written as DNA, the CDR3 is TGTGCCAGCAGTTACATGGACAGGGGGCGCGAAAAACTGTTTTTT.

This chain joins TRBV5-1 and TRBJ2-5, with a weak D call TRBD1 (6 bases). CDR3 length equals 15 residues. Trimming left V 0 bases short and J 2 bases short, with 11 bases between. Germline assignment: CDR1 SGHRS and CDR2 YFSETQ. The CDR3 here is CASSLGQGLQETQYF. In DNA, the CDR3 is TGCGCCAGCAGCTTGGGTCAGGGGCTACAAGAGACCCAGTACTTC.

The chain links TRBV6-2 or TRBV6-3 to TRBJ1-1; D is perhaps TRBD1 (5 bases). This CDR3 has 12 residues. The V end was cut by 5 bases, the J end by 3 bases, with 7 bases between. Germline CDR1 and CDR2: MNHEY and SVGEGT. CDR3 nucleotides: TGTGCCAGCAGTCCGACAGACACTGAAGCTTTCTTT. Translating gives CASSPTDTEAFF.

The rearrangement uses TRBV2 and TRBJ1-5; TRBD1 matches 7 bases. V shed 4 bases, J shed 6 bases, and the junction held 3 bases outside the gene matches. In germline, CDR1 is SNHLY, CDR2 FYNNEI. There are 13 residues in the CDR3. The CDR3 spells CASSGPGGQPQHF. The CDR3 region has the DNA TGTGCCAGCAGTGGGCCAGGGGGTCAGCCCCAGCATTTT.

The genes are TRBV5-4 and TRBJ1-1, with 9 bases fitting TRBD1. The germline V gene has CDR1 SGHNT and CDR2 YYREEE (reference sequence). J was trimmed by 4 bases and V by 5 bases; bases with no gene match: 9. The CDR3 loop spans 15 amino acids. This CDR3 is CASSLKQGAITEAFF. The CDR3 nucleotides read TGTGCCAGCAGTCTAAAACAGGGGGCGATCACTGAAGCTTTCTTT.

The chain uses TRBV28 and TRBJ1-4, with D possibly TRBD1 on 5 matching bases. Trimming cost V 8 bases and J 11 bases, with 21 bases left between them. CDR1 is MDHEN and CDR2 is SYDVKM in the germline V gene. CDR3 size: 14 residues. The CDR3 sequence is CASRLSGADRKLFF. CDR3 DNA: TGTGCCAGCCGCTTGAGTGGGGCAGATCGCAAACTGTTTTTT.

This chain uses TRBV27 with TRBJ1-6; weak D call: TRBD1 (5 bases). CDR3 length: 14 residues. Germline lookup yields CDR1 MNHEY and CDR2 SMNVEV (reference sequence). Trimming shortened V by 3 bases and J by 7 bases, and 10 bases separated the two germline ends. In DNA form, the CDR3 reads TGTGCCAGCAGTTTGGACACTGTGAATTCACCCCTCCACTTT. It is translated as CASSLDTVNSPLHF.

The chain is built from TRBV28 and TRBJ2-7, with D perhaps TRBD1 (5 bases). Per the germline V gene, CDR1 is MDHEN and CDR2 is SYDVKM. This CDR3 region has 17 residues. V was trimmed by 5 bases and J by 2 bases, leaving 22 bases between them. The CDR3 sequence is CASSPSSRQGSPYEQYF. In DNA, the CDR3 is TGTGCCAGCAGTCCCTCTTCCCGGCAGGGATCCCCCTACGAGCAGTACTTC.

The chain couples TRBV30 to TRBJ1-4, with D perhaps matching TRBD1 (5 bases). The germline V gene has CDR1 GTSNPN and CDR2 SVGIG (reference sequence). The ends were cut back, 3 bases at V and 4 bases at J, with 21 bases in the middle. There are 17 residues in the CDR3. This chain's CDR3 is CAWSPGLGLIGNEKLFF. The CDR3, as DNA: TGTGCCTGGAGCCCGGGACTGGGGTTAATTGGTAATGAAAAACTGTTTTTT.

Concerning this clone: A read error is the likely source, as a far larger clone sits one nucleotide away. At the DNA level, this CDR3 is encoded by other sequences in the same sample as well. The rearrangement uses TRBV11-2 and TRBJ1-2, with D perhaps TRBD1 (6 bases). Germline CDR1 and CDR2: SGHAT and FQNNGV. This CDR3 comprises 12 residues. V gave up 5 bases and J gave up 6 bases, with 10 bases separating them. The CDR3 region has the DNA TGTGCCAGCAGCCTCCAGGGGAATGGCTACACCTTC. Translating it yields CASSLQGNGYTF.

The J gene is TRBJ1-6, the V gene TRBV10-3, with a tentative D call TRBD1 (6 bases). CDR3 length: 14 amino acids. Germline assignment: CDR1 ENHRY and CDR2 SYGVKD. Trimming stripped 6 bases from V and 7 bases from J, with 13 bases between. This CDR3 reads CAIRQTGVNSPLHF. The CDR3, as DNA: TGTGCCATCAGGCAGACAGGAGTAAATTCACCCCTCCACTTT.

The chain employs TRBV9 and TRBJ2-3, with D tentatively TRBD1 (7 bases). Trimming shortened V by 0 bases and J by 6 bases, and 14 bases separated the two germline ends. The CDR3 extends over 15 amino acids. Germline loops: CDR1 SGDLS, CDR2 YYNGEE. CDR3 DNA sequence: TGTGCCAGCAGCGTAGGGACAGGAGGGGGTGATACGCAGTATTTT. This codes for CASSVGTGGGDTQYF.

The chain uses TRBV4-1 and TRBJ1-1; 10 positions agree with TRBD1. Germline V gene data show CDR1 as MGHRA and CDR2 as YSYEKL. The CDR3 consists of 16 residues. The ends lost 4 bases at V and 1 base at J; junction bases unmatched: 6. CDR3 bases: TGCGCCAGCAGCCCGGGACAGGGGCCGAGGAACACTGAAGCTTTCTTT. It is translated as CASSPGQGPRNTEAFF.